This T cell receptor beta chain was sequenced in a study of early T cells in non-severe SARS-CoV-2 infection. Study overall: Alpha and beta chains were unpaired, from unsorted whole-blood bulk RNA.

Comments on this clonotype: What it recognizes is unknown.

Individual cDNA molecules received unique molecular identifiers. TCRdb re-called the 5' RACE reads through MiXCR, storing one row per CDR3 protein. The sample carries tens of thousands of distinct CDR3 sequences, 8.7% recorded once. With 4 bases removed from V and 0 bases from J, the gap between germline ends came to 13 bases. The CDR3 totals 16 residues. General observations from the study: VDJdb-based matching was biased toward anti-spike CD8 responses and missed private and CD4 specificities.

Sequenced here: whole blood, sampled at baseline. This clonotype originated in an adult who was a healthcare worker with PCR-confirmed SARS-CoV-2 infection or an uninfected control (not recorded which). This sequence joins TRBV12-3 or TRBV12-4 and TRBJ2-1; D is undetermined. The CDR3 loop is CASSSRWASSYNEQFF. The CDR3, as DNA: TGTGCCAGCAGTTCCCGTTGGGCGAGCTCCTACAATGAGCAGTTCTTC.